Shown below are 14 T cell receptor beta chains from a single sample sequenced in a study of T cells in Graves' hyperthyroidism and ophthalmopathy (dated by TCRdb to the late 2010s). The method was multiplex PCR. Reads for this sample came from an Illumina HiSeq 2000. TCR beta CDR3 regions were amplified from RNA transcripts. The TCR CDR3 was subjected to a first round of RT-PCR using the HTBI primer set and the Qiagen OneStep RT-PCR kit. TCRdb handled the public reads itself, with Q25 trimming in fastp and clone calling in MiXCR, and kept productive beta chains. Entries that share a CDR3 protein sequence are merged under the most common genes and DNA. Present in this sample are hundreds of thousands of distinct CDR3 sequences, 24% of which were seen just once. 10% to 12% of the sample is held by the ten biggest clonotypes. The source material was blood. The receptors here all came from a woman in her twenties or thirties with Graves' ophthalmopathy.

This clonotype was counted many times. The chain recombines TRBV9 with TRBJ2-7; 7 positions agree with TRBD2. Looked up from germline, CDR1 is SGDLS and CDR2 is YYNGEE. The CDR3 length is 14 residues. Unmatched junction bases numbered 7, after V lost 4 bases and J lost 3 bases. This chain's CDR3 is CASSMGTTHYEQYF. The CDR3 DNA is TGTGCCAGCAGCATGGGGACTACCCACTACGAGCAGTACTTC.

In this sample, this clonotype turned up many times. The chain links TRBV19 to TRBJ2-7; 7 positions agree with TRBD1. This CDR3 has 13 residues. Trimming removed 6 bases from V and 2 bases from J; junction bases left unmatched: 4. Germline V gene lookup returns CDR1 LNHDA and CDR2 SQIVND (reference sequence). CDR3 nucleotide sequence: TGTGCCAGTAGCGTTGGGACAGCCTACGAGCAGTACTTC. Its translation is CASSVGTAYEQYF.

Turning to this clonotype: A much larger clone lies one base from this, so it may be a read error. This chain uses TRBV19 with TRBJ1-6; tentatively, D is TRBD1 (6 bases). The CDR3 has 12 amino acids. Trimming cost V 7 bases and J 14 bases, with 15 bases left between them. CDR1 LNHDA and CDR2 SQIVND come from the germline V gene (reference sequence). CDR3 coding DNA: TGTGCCAGTAAGGGACATTTGGGCTCCCTCCACTTT. The encoded protein is CASKGHLGSLHF.

This clonotype came up many times. V usage is TRBV6-1 and J usage is TRBJ1-2; TRBD1 aligns across 11 bases. Germline V gives CDR1 MNHNS, CDR2 SASEGT. The CDR3 consists of 15 residues. J gave up 8 bases and V 3 bases, and 8 bases lay outside the gene matches. The chain's CDR3 is CASSERTGGALGYTF. The DNA of the CDR3 is TGTGCCAGCAGTGAGAGGACAGGGGGCGCCTTAGGCTACACCTTC.

This clonotype was observed at least ten times. V gene TRBV12-3 or TRBV12-4 combines with J gene TRBJ2-2; 9 bases line up with TRBD1. The CDR3 sequence is 15 residues long. J gave up 5 bases and V 6 bases, and 7 bases lay outside the gene matches. CDR3 sequence: CASSLQGAGTGELFF. CDR3 coding DNA: TGTGCCAGCAGCCTACAGGGGGCGGGAACCGGGGAGCTGTTTTTT.

This rearrangement joins TRBV6-5 to TRBJ1-2; 9 bases agree with TRBD1. CDR3 length: 16 amino acids. J was trimmed by 3 bases and V by 5 bases; bases with no gene match: 10. CDR1 is MNHEY and CDR2 is SVGAGI in the germline V gene. The CDR3 region has the DNA TGTGCCAGCAGTAGGACGGGACAGGGAAGAGACTATGGCTACACCTTC. Its protein is CASSRTGQGRDYGYTF.

The chain employs TRBV11-2 and TRBJ2-5; no reliable D call. The V gene's germline CDR1 is SGHAT and CDR2 FQNNGV. The CDR3 totals 13 residues. Trimming took off 1 base at V and 4 bases at J, with 7 bases between the two ends. CDR3 nucleotides: TGTGCCAGCAGCTTAGCCCGTACAGAGACCCAGTACTTC. Translating it yields CASSLARTETQYF.

This clonotype was counted at least ten times. The chain employs TRBV2 and TRBJ2-2, with a tentative D call TRBD1 (6 bases). The CDR3 covers 13 residues. The V gene lost 5 bases and the J gene lost 5 bases, with 9 bases spanning the gap. The germline V gene encodes CDR1 SNHLY and CDR2 FYNNEI. The CDR3, as DNA: TGTGCCAGCAGTCAACAGGGAACCGGGGAGCTGTTTTTT. Translation: CASSQQGTGELFF.

This clonotype occurred once. It may be a read error: a sequence one base away is much more abundant. The J gene is TRBJ2-7, the V gene TRBV6-5; D gene unclear. Germline V gene sequence: CDR1 MNHEY, CDR2 SVGAGI. The CDR3 spans 14 residues. CDR3 loop: CASSYSAQVYEQCF. For the CDR3, the DNA is TGTGCCAGCAGTTACTCGGCCCAGGTATACGAGCAGTGCTTC.

This sequence joins TRBV6-1 and TRBJ2-2, with 7 nucleotides matching TRBD1. CDR1 is MNHNS, CDR2 SASEGT, per germline. The CDR3 totals 12 residues. With 8 bases clipped from V and 5 bases from J, the junction kept 2 bases outside the gene matches. The CDR3 nucleotides are TGTGCCAGCGAGACAGGGACCGGGGAGCTGTTTTTT. Protein sequence: CASETGTGELFF.

This clonotype was detected many times. The chain has TRBV9 and TRBJ1-1; D unclear. Germline CDR1 and CDR2: SGDLS and YYNGEE. V was shortened by 0 bases and J by 9 bases, with 12 bases between the two germline ends. The CDR3 is 13 amino acids. Written as DNA, the CDR3 is TGTGCCAGCAGCGTAGGGGCTCGGGCACAAGCTTTCTTT. Translated, it gives CASSVGARAQAFF.

This clonotype showed up many times. This chain links TRBV30 with TRBJ1-1; maybe TRBD1 (6 bases). The V gene's germline CDR1 is GTSNPN and CDR2 SVGIG (reference sequence). The CDR3 has 12 amino acids. Trimming stripped 4 bases from V and 5 bases from J, with 11 bases between. The CDR3, as DNA: TGTGCCTGGAATAGGGGGGGAACTGAAGCTTTCTTT. The encoded protein is CAWNRGGTEAFF.

This clonotype has ten or more counts. The rearrangement links TRBV27 to TRBJ2-7; possible D gene TRBD1, 5 bases. The ends were cut back, 3 bases at V and 5 bases at J, with 8 bases in the middle. There are 12 residues in the CDR3. The germline gives CDR1 MNHEY, CDR2 SMNVEV (reference sequence). The CDR3 sequence: CASSFATDEQYF. The CDR3 DNA reads TGTGCCAGCAGTTTCGCGACAGACGAGCAGTACTTC.

Many counts were recorded for this clonotype. The chain joins TRBV11-2 to TRBJ2-7, with 8 positions matching TRBD1. The junction had 4 bases not matched to a gene; V was cut back by 4 bases and J by 5 bases. The CDR3 spans 13 residues. Germline CDR1 SGHAT, CDR2 FQNNGV. The CDR3 region is CASSSGQGNEQYF. The DNA for the CDR3 is TGTGCCAGCAGCTCCGGACAGGGCAACGAGCAGTACTTC. The full variable domain, rest sourced from reference TRBV11-2 and TRBJ2-7, is EAGVAQSPRYKIIEKRQSVAFWCNPISGHATLYWYQQILGQGPKLLIQFQNNGVVDDSQLPKDRFSAERLKGVDSTLKIQPAKLEDSAVYLCASSSGQGNEQYFGPGTRLTVT.